This T cell receptor beta chain originates from a study of blood T cells in healthy people across ages. In each sample, at least 6.5 million PBMCs were isolated. The study, taken as a whole, reports: Older individuals had lower TCR beta diversity per million T cells (the decline was roughly linear). CMV status of donors was unknown, possibly confounding expanded clonotype changes. Long-lived donors exceeded aged donors in naive CD4+ cells and diversity.

V shed 7 bases, J shed 1 base, and the junction held 13 bases outside the gene matches. CDR1 and CDR2 from the germline V gene are SNHLY and FYNNEI. CDR3 size: 16 residues. Worth noting for this clonotype: Its cognate antigen is unknown.

Next came a second PCR, run for about 7 to 12 cycles, which used a sample-barcoded 5' primer along with a J-beta primer mix. TCRdb redid the calling of the 5' RACE reads with MiXCR, one entry per CDR3 protein. The sample contains about 1.4 million distinct CDR3 sequences, roughly 60% of which appear only once. The chain has TRBV2 and TRBJ2-7, with 7 bases aligning to TRBD1. The sample comprised blood. This sequence originates from a man younger than 35 in good health. CDR3 coding DNA: TGTGCCAGCATCCCACCAAGGACAGGAGCTTCCTACGAGCAGTACTTC. It translates to CASIPPRTGASYEQYF.